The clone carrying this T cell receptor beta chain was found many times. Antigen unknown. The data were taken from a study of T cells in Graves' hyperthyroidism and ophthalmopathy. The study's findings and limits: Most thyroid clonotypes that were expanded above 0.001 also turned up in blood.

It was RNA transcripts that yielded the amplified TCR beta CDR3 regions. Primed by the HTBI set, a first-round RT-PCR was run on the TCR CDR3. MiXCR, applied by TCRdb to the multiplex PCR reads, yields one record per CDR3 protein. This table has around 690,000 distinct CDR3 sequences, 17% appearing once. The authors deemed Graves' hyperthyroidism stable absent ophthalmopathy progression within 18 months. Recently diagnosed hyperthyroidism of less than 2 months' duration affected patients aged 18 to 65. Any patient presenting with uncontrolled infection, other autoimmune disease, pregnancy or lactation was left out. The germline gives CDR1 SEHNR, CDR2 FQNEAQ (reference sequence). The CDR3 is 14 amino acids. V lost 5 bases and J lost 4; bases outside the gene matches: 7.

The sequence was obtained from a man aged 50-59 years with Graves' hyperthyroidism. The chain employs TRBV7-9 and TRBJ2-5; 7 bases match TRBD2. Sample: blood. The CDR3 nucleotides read TGTGCCAGCAGCACGTGGACTAGAGGAGAGACCCAGTACTTC. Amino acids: CASSTWTRGETQYF. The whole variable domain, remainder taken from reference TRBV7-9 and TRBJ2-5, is DTGVSQNPRHKITKRGQNVTFRCDPISEHNRLYWYRQTLGQGPEFLTYFQNEAQLEKSRLLSDRFSAERPKGSFSTLEIQRTEQGDSAMYLCASSTWTRGETQYFGPGTRLLVL.